Each of the 23 T cell receptor beta chains below was sequenced from the same sample in a study of identical twins. TCRdb independently ran MiXCR on the 5' RACE reads; one entry per CDR3 protein. The sample carries around 1.7 million distinct CDR3 sequences, less than 40% recorded once. Sequenced: cord blood. The receptors were gathered from a newborn girl in good health.

The chain recombines TRBV7-6 with TRBJ1-2; D unresolved. V was pared by 0 bases and J by 4 bases, with 15 bases between. Germline CDR1 is SGHVS and CDR2 is FNYEAQ. CDR3 length equals 16 residues. As DNA, the CDR3 is TGTGCCAGCAGCTTAGCTCGGGGATCCGGCCCCTATGGCTACACCTTC. It is translated as CASSLARGSGPYGYTF.

The rearrangement joins TRBV12-3 or TRBV12-4 to TRBJ2-3, with D uncertain. With 3 bases removed from V and 2 bases from J, the gap between germline ends came to 9 bases. The CDR3 is 14 amino acids. The CDR3 spells CASSFNSPTDTQYF. The CDR3 nucleotides are TGTGCCAGCAGTTTTAACAGCCCCACAGATACGCAGTATTTT.

The CDR3 coding sequence is TGTGCCAGCAGCCGAGGGACCGCCTATAACTACACCTTC. This codes for CASSRGTAYNYTF. The rearrangement uses TRBV6-2 or TRBV6-3 and TRBJ1-2; TRBD1 might be the D (5 bases). CDR3 length: 13 residues. The V end lost 6 bases, the J end lost 10 bases, and 18 bases lay between the germline ends. In germline, CDR1 is MNHEY, CDR2 SVGEGT.

This clonotype was counted between two and nine times. The gene calls are TRBV7-6 and TRBJ1-1; D is unresolved. The CDR3 covers 14 residues. Trimming stripped 5 bases from V and 1 base from J, with 11 bases between. The germline V gene has CDR1 SGHVS and CDR2 FNYEAQ. DNA for the CDR3: TGTGCCAGCAGCCACCCCCCCAGGAACACTGAAGCTTTCTTT. Its protein is CASSHPPRNTEAFF.

This clonotype was seen many times. The genes are TRBV28 and TRBJ2-1, with 7 positions matching TRBD2. CDR3 length: 13 residues. With V trimmed by 8 bases and J by 4 bases, 5 bases remained unmatched. Looked up from germline, CDR1 is MDHEN and CDR2 is SYDVKM. The CDR3 region is CASCREGYNEQFF. DNA of the CDR3: TGTGCCAGCTGCAGGGAGGGATACAATGAGCAGTTCTTC.

In regard to this clonotype: Since the CDR3 does not end with the conserved phenylalanine or tryptophan, this likely comes from a read error. The V call is TRBV12-3 or TRBV12-4, the J call TRBJ2-3; D might be TRBD1 or TRBD2, each matching 5 bases. CDR3 length: 15 amino acids. V was trimmed by 3 bases and J by 1 base, leaving 11 bases between them. The DNA of the CDR3 is TGTGCCAGCAGTTTTGAGGGGCCAGGCACAGATACGCAGTATTCT. Protein product: CASSFEGPGTDTQYS.

This clonotype appeared a few times. The chain couples TRBV4-1 to TRBJ2-5; tentative D call: TRBD2 (5 bases). The V end lost 3 bases, the J end lost 1 base, and 9 bases lay between the germline ends. The CDR3 sequence is 14 residues long. Germline CDR1 is MGHRA and CDR2 is YSYEKL. CDR3 in amino acids: CASSQRAIQETQYF. The CDR3, as DNA: TGCGCCAGCAGCCAGCGGGCTATCCAAGAGACCCAGTACTTC.

This clonotype has a handful of counts. The chain uses TRBV6-6 and TRBJ1-6; 10 bases are a match to TRBD1. The ends lost 6 bases at V and 7 bases at J; junction bases unmatched: 9. CDR3 length equals 16 residues. Germline values: CDR1 MNHNY, CDR2 SVGAGI (reference sequence). The CDR3 reads CASSSPRDRGNSPLHF. As DNA, the CDR3 is TGTGCCAGCAGCTCCCCCCGGGACAGGGGAAATTCACCCCTCCACTTT.

This clonotype showed up just a few times. V and J are TRBV18 and TRBJ2-3; 10 bases map to TRBD1. Trimming cost V 3 bases and J 3 bases; bases outside gene matches: 6. The CDR3 totals 16 residues. Germline CDR1 reads KGHSH; CDR2 reads LQKENI. CDR3 coding DNA: TGTGCCAGCTCACCGACAGGGGGCGATCGGACAGATACGCAGTATTTT. It is translated as CASSPTGGDRTDTQYF.

V usage is TRBV3-1 and J usage is TRBJ2-7, with 13 nucleotides matching TRBD2. Per the germline V gene, CDR1 is LGHDT and CDR2 is YNNKEL (reference sequence). V gave up 2 bases and J gave up 0 bases; unmatched junction bases: 7. The CDR3 extends over 18 amino acids. Here the CDR3 DNA reads TGTGCCAGCAGCCAAAGGCCGGGACTAGCGGGGTCCTCCTACGAGCAGTACTTC. This encodes CASSQRPGLAGSSYEQYF.

The gene calls are TRBV4-2 and TRBJ2-5; D remains ambiguous. Trimming removed 3 bases from V and 11 bases from J, with 22 bases in between. Germline CDR1 LGHNA, CDR2 YNFKEQ. The CDR3 has 15 amino acids. CDR3 amino acids: CASSHSGDRYNEQYF. In DNA form, the CDR3 reads TGTGCCAGCAGCCATTCCGGAGATCGGTACAATGAGCAGTACTTC.

The chain carries TRBV20-1 and TRBJ1-2; maybe TRBD1 (6 bases). V gave up 5 bases and J gave up 3 bases, with 10 bases separating them. The germline gives CDR1 DFQATT, CDR2 SNEGSKA (reference sequence). CDR3 length: 12 amino acids. The DNA of the CDR3 is TGCAGTGCTCGACAGGACTACTATGGCTACACCTTC. It translates to CSARQDYYGYTF.

The V gene is TRBV3-1, the J gene TRBJ2-1; D ambiguous. Looked up from germline, CDR1 is LGHDT and CDR2 is YNNKEL (reference sequence). V lost 6 bases, J lost 8 bases, and 14 bases lay in between. CDR3 size: 13 residues. DNA for the CDR3: TGTGCCAGCAGTCCCCAACTGGATGATGAGCAGTTCTTC. The encoded protein is CASSPQLDDEQFF.

V and J are TRBV27 and TRBJ2-4, with TRBD2 as a possible D gene (5 bases). Near its end, the DNA agrees better with TRBJ2-5, so the J call may be wrong. The CDR3 contains 15 residues. CDR1 is MNHEY and CDR2 is SMNVEV in the germline V gene (reference sequence). CDR3 in amino acids: CASSDWTGYQETQYF. In DNA form, the CDR3 reads TGTGCCAGCAGTGACTGGACTGGATACCAAGAGACCCAGTACTTC.

The chain uses TRBV27 and TRBJ1-2; no reliable D call. Deletions cut 6 bases from V and 0 bases from J, with 14 bases between. The CDR3 covers 15 residues. Germline-derived CDR1 and CDR2 are MNHEY and SMNVEV (reference sequence). The CDR3 sequence is CASRSTQASNYGYTF. In nucleotides, the CDR3 is TGTGCCAGCAGATCCACGCAGGCCTCTAACTATGGCTACACCTTC.

This clonotype was observed a handful of times. V is TRBV28 and J is TRBJ1-6; perhaps TRBD1 as D (5 bases). CDR3 length: 17 amino acids. The germline CDR1 and CDR2 sequences are MDHEN and SYDVKM. Trimming removed 8 bases from V and 4 bases from J, with 21 bases in between. The CDR3 region is CASSTRGGDQYNSPLHF. The DNA of the CDR3 is TGTGCCAGCTCCACACGGGGAGGGGACCAATATAATTCACCCCTCCACTTT.

The chain links TRBV20-1 to TRBJ1-1, with 7 bases that match TRBD1. This CDR3 contains 12 residues. Germline V lookup: CDR1 DFQATT, CDR2 SNEGSKA (reference sequence). With 3 bases clipped from V and 7 bases from J, the junction kept 5 bases outside the gene matches. The CDR3 coding sequence is TGCAGTGCTAGCTCAACAGGGGTTGAAGCTTTCTTT. This gives the protein CSASSTGVEAFF.

The chain links TRBV24-1 to TRBJ2-1; 13 nucleotides line up with TRBD2. Per the germline V gene, CDR1 is KGHDR and CDR2 is SFDVKD. V trimming: 4 bases; J trimming: 4 bases; junction bases outside the gene matches: 15. This CDR3 has 20 residues. CDR3 in amino acids: CATSDWSGTSGAGRYNEQFF. CDR3 coding DNA: TGTGCCACCAGTGACTGGTCCGGGACTAGCGGGGCGGGTCGGTACAATGAGCAGTTCTTC.

The chain recombines TRBV6-2 or TRBV6-3 with TRBJ2-1; no definite D call. CDR1 MNHEY and CDR2 SVGEGT come from the germline V gene. This CDR3 has 15 residues. V gave up 4 bases and J gave up 0 bases, with 10 bases separating them. The CDR3 DNA is TGTGCCAGCAGTTCGATACGGCTCTCCTACAATGAGCAGTTCTTC. Its protein is CASSSIRLSYNEQFF.

The chain uses TRBV6-6 and TRBJ2-7; 7 nucleotides align to TRBD2. Germline loops: CDR1 MNHNY, CDR2 SVGAGI (reference sequence). Unmatched junction bases numbered 6, after V lost 2 bases and J lost 2 bases. The CDR3 has 15 residues. CDR3 protein: CASSYGAGEAYEQYF. The CDR3 DNA reads as TGTGCCAGCAGTTACGGGGCGGGAGAAGCCTACGAGCAGTACTTC.

This chain links TRBV28 with TRBJ2-7; D perhaps matches TRBD2 (5 bases). Trimming took 6 bases from V and 0 from J, leaving 15 bases between them. Germline CDR1 MDHEN, CDR2 SYDVKM. The CDR3 has 15 amino acids. For the CDR3, the DNA is TGTGCCAGCAGCCGCCCACTAGGGAGCTCCTACGAGCAGTACTTC. Residues: CASSRPLGSSYEQYF.

This chain uses TRBV7-2 with TRBJ2-1, with 9 bases fitting TRBD2. Judging by the DNA end, TRBJ2-7 fits better; the J call may be wrong. The CDR3 covers 16 residues. The V gene's germline CDR1 is SGHTA and CDR2 FQGNSA. CDR3 sequence reads: CASSLAGTSRNNEQYF. The CDR3 coding sequence is TGTGCCAGCAGCTTAGCCGGGACTAGCAGAAACAATGAGCAGTACTTC.

This clonotype was seen repeatedly, ten times or more. CDR3 bases: TGTGCCAGCAGCCAAAACGGGGATGAGGGAGAGACCCAGTACTTC. Translating it yields CASSQNGDEGETQYF. This chain joins TRBV4-2 and TRBJ2-5; D is perhaps TRBD2 (5 bases). Germline CDR1 reads LGHNA; CDR2 reads YNFKEQ. The CDR3 sequence is 15 residues long. Trimming stripped 2 bases from V and 4 bases from J, with 14 bases between.